One and the same sample provided the 13 T cell receptor beta chains below, sequenced in a study of human T cells and chemical hapten exposure. Time point described: patch test 1, 2 weeks after DPC sensitization. The treatment was: therapeutic diphenylcyclopropenone sensitization with weekly scalp DPC. One entry per CDR3 protein results from TCRdb running MiXCR on the RACE reads. The sample lists approximately 70,000 distinct CDR3 sequences, around 10% occurring once. The input for sequencing was whole blood, taken in connection with sensitization to the hapten diphenylcyclopropenone (DPC). All receptors come from a woman aged 40 to 50 with alopecia areata. Some clones in this sample may be carry-over from other donors' samples.

This clonotype appeared many times. V is TRBV11-2 and J is TRBJ2-3; the match to TRBD1 covers 7 bases. This CDR3 is built from 15 residues. V was pared by 2 bases and J by 3 bases, with 5 bases of the junction left unmatched. Germline values: CDR1 SGHAT, CDR2 FQNNGV. The CDR3 spells CASSLTGVMTDTQYF. The CDR3 nucleotides are TGTGCCAGCAGCTTAACAGGGGTAATGACAGATACGCAGTATTTT.

The rearrangement joins TRBV2 to TRBJ2-1; 8 bases are a match to TRBD1. The germline CDR1 and CDR2 sequences are SNHLY and FYNNEI. The CDR3 extends over 13 amino acids. V gave up 6 bases and J gave up 9 bases; unmatched junction bases: 7. CDR3 bases: TGTGCCAGCAGCAGGACAGGGTCTGGTGAGCAGTTCTTC. Its translation: CASSRTGSGEQFF.

This chain links TRBV28 with TRBJ1-1; no firm D call. This CDR3 is 15 amino acids long. Between the trimmed V and J ends, which lost 6 bases and 0 bases, there was a span of 14 bases. From germline, CDR1 is MDHEN and CDR2 SYDVKM. CDR3 DNA: TGTGCCAGCAGCGCCGAATTCCCCATGAACACTGAAGCTTTCTTT. It translates to CASSAEFPMNTEAFF.

This clonotype was seen ten or more times. The V and J genes are TRBV4-1 and TRBJ2-5; the D is unclear. This CDR3 region has 14 residues. Trimming cost V 1 base and J 0 bases, with 6 bases left between them. Germline CDR1 MGHRA, CDR2 YSYEKL. In nucleotides, the CDR3 is TGCGCCAGCAGCCAAGCTTTGGACCAAGAGACCCAGTACTTC. Its translation: CASSQALDQETQYF.

The chain is built from TRBV2 and TRBJ2-2; the D call may be TRBD1 or TRBD2 (6 bases each). The CDR3 has 15 residues. V gave up 11 bases and J gave up 0 bases, with 16 bases separating them. Germline V gene data show CDR1 as SNHLY and CDR2 as FYNNEI. The chain's CDR3 is CAGGSGPSNTGELFF. The CDR3 nucleotides are TGTGCCGGGGGCAGCGGGCCTTCGAACACCGGGGAGCTGTTTTTT.

Points on this clonotype: A much larger clone lies one base from this, so it may be a read error. The chain has TRBV5-6 and TRBJ1-5, with 7 positions matching TRBD1. The length of the CDR3 is 16 residues. V dropped 4 bases and J dropped 3; count of bases not matched to a gene: 10. Germline V gene sequence: CDR1 SGHDT, CDR2 YYEEEE. This chain's CDR3 is CASSTQGQGDNQPQHF. DNA for the CDR3: TGTGCCAGCAGCACACAGGGGCAGGGCGACAATCAGCCCCAGCATTTT.

This rearrangement joins TRBV9 to TRBJ2-2; D possibly corresponds to TRBD2 (5 bases). Between the trimmed V and J ends, which lost 4 bases and 2 bases, there was a span of 15 bases. CDR1 is SGDLS, CDR2 YYNGEE, per germline. The CDR3 is 16 residues long. CDR3 DNA sequence: TGTGCCAGCAGCCCCCTCCACGGGGTTAACACCGGGGAGCTGTTTTTT. As protein: CASSPLHGVNTGELFF.

A note on this clonotype: This may be a read error: a much more frequent sequence differs by one nucleotide. Given the absence of the conserved phenylalanine or tryptophan at the CDR3 end, a read error is likely. CDR3 in amino acids: CSVSEVYEQYS. DNA for the CDR3: TGCAGCGTTTCGGAGGTCTACGAGCAGTACTCC. The rearrangement links TRBV29-1 to TRBJ2-7; weak D call: TRBD2 (5 bases). Looked up from germline, CDR1 is SQVTM and CDR2 is ANQGSEA. The CDR3 length is 11 residues. V lost 5 bases and J lost 3, with 8 bases in between.

This clonotype was observed many times. This chain joins TRBV7-9 and TRBJ2-1; TRBD2 is a possible D gene (6 bases). V dropped 5 bases and J dropped 8 bases, with 13 bases sitting between them. There are 13 residues in the CDR3. Germline V gene sequence: CDR1 SEHNR, CDR2 FQNEAQ (reference sequence). CDR3 protein: CASSPGVTDEQFF. Written as DNA, the CDR3 is TGTGCCAGCAGCCCGGGGGTTACGGATGAGCAGTTCTTC.

In its sample, this clonotype was seen many times. The rearrangement links TRBV2 to TRBJ2-2, with a possible D match to TRBD1 (6 bases). The CDR3 runs to 15 residues. Germline CDR1 SNHLY, CDR2 FYNNEI. V was pared by 4 bases and J by 2 bases, with 11 bases between. Written as DNA, the CDR3 is TGTGCCAGCAGTGCTGGACAGTACAACACCGGGGAGCTGTTTTTT. Encoded protein: CASSAGQYNTGELFF.

This clonotype was seen many times. The chain recombines TRBV3-1 with TRBJ2-5, with D unresolved. The ends were cut back, 2 bases at V and 0 bases at J, with 10 bases in the middle. Germline V lookup: CDR1 LGHDT, CDR2 YNNKEL (reference sequence). The CDR3 is 15 residues long. DNA of the CDR3: TGTGCCAGCAGCCAAATGGTACTGAACCAAGAGACCCAGTACTTC. Amino acid sequence: CASSQMVLNQETQYF.

About this clonotype: The missing conserved phenylalanine or tryptophan at the end of this CDR3 makes a read error likely. CDR3 sequence (DNA): TGTGCCAGCAGCGCAAAGGGGGGGCCCCCTAGCACAGATACGCAGTATTTA. Its protein is CASSAKGGPPSTDTQYL. The rearrangement joins TRBV9 to TRBJ2-3; D may be TRBD2 (7 bases). The CDR3 sequence is 17 residues long. CDR1 and CDR2 from the germline V gene are SGDLS and YYNGEE. Trimming removed 3 bases from V and 0 bases from J, with 17 bases in between.

The gene calls are TRBV9 and TRBJ2-1; D gene unclear. This CDR3 has 15 amino acids. Per germline, CDR1 SGDLS and CDR2 YYNGEE. V shed 0 bases and J shed 2 bases, with 9 bases lying between them. The CDR3 sequence: CASSVEAGPYNEQFF. The CDR3 nucleotides read TGTGCCAGCAGCGTAGAGGCAGGTCCCTACAATGAGCAGTTCTTC. The full variable domain, rest sourced from reference TRBV9 and TRBJ2-1, is DSGVTQTPKHLITATGQRVTLRCSPRSGDLSVYWYQQSLDQGLQFLIQYYNGEERAKGNILERFSAQQFPDLHSELNLSSLELGDSALYFCASSVEAGPYNEQFFGPGTRLTVL.